The 30 T cell receptor beta chains given below trace back to one sample, sequenced in a study of shared T cell receptors in the human thymus (dated by TCRdb to the early 2020s). To prepare the library, the immunoSEQ multiplex PCR assay was applied. What TCRdb holds here is the immuneACCESS table cut down to in-frame rearrangements. Part of the clones is not present; checked against another copy, under half of the missing clones reflect an unresolved V gene, and the others are unexplained. The sample table shows hundreds of thousands of clones, and approximately 95% are seen once. The top ten hold roughly 0.02% of the sample. Sequenced material: thymocytes. These receptors originate from a human donor.

The CDR3 nucleotides read TGCAGCGTTGAAGGGTGGCAGGAGAGCTCCTACAATGAGCAGTTCTTC. This sequence encodes CSVEGWQESSYNEQFF. The rearrangement links TRBV29-1 to TRBJ2-1; D unresolved. CDR1 and CDR2 from the germline V gene are SQVTM and ANQGSEA. This CDR3 has 16 residues. The V end lost 1 base, the J end lost 0 bases, and 13 bases lay between the germline ends.

This chain joins TRBV9 and TRBJ1-4; D is possibly TRBD1 (6 bases). The V and J ends lost 4 bases and 6 bases respectively, with 16 bases between them. The CDR3 has 15 residues. Germline V gives CDR1 SGDLS, CDR2 YYNGEE. The CDR3 DNA reads TGTGCCAGCAGCTACTCTGGGGGGGCGTATGAAAAACTGTTTTTT. It codes for CASSYSGGAYEKLFF. Looking up the rest from reference TRBV9 and TRBJ1-4 gives the full variable domain: DSGVTQTPKHLITATGQRVTLRCSPRSGDLSVYWYQQSLDQGLQFLIQYYNGEERAKGNILERFSAQQFPDLHSELNLSSLELGDSALYFCASSYSGGAYEKLFFGSGTQLSVL.

The chain couples TRBV7-6 to TRBJ2-1; D unresolved. Germline V gene lookup returns CDR1 SGHVS and CDR2 FNYEAQ. The CDR3 is 15 amino acids. The V end was cut by 0 bases, the J end by 9 bases, with 15 bases between. The CDR3 sequence: CASSLARPNVGEQFF. The CDR3 DNA is TGTGCCAGCAGCTTAGCTAGGCCTAATGTGGGTGAGCAGTTCTTC.

The chain carries TRBV7-9 and TRBJ2-2, with TRBD2 matching 7 bases. The V and J ends lost 5 bases and 1 base, in that order; junction bases with no gene match: 10. The length of the CDR3 is 17 residues. Germline V gives CDR1 SEHNR, CDR2 FQNEAQ (reference sequence). This chain's CDR3 is CASSLHCERENTGELFF. CDR3 coding DNA: TGTGCCAGCAGCCTACATTGTGAGCGGGAGAACACCGGGGAGCTGTTTTTT.

The gene calls are TRBV20-1 and TRBJ1-2; no definite D call. Germline loops: CDR1 DFQATT, CDR2 SNEGSKA (reference sequence). Trimming left V 6 bases short and J 8 bases short, with 7 bases between. The CDR3 sequence is 9 residues long. The CDR3 DNA is TGCAGTGCCGTAGAGGGCTACACCTTC. This gives the protein CSAVEGYTF.

This chain uses TRBV9 with TRBJ2-3; TRBD2 matches 8 bases. Germline V CDR1 and CDR2: SGDLS, YYNGEE. This CDR3 region has 15 residues. V was pared by 3 bases and J by 5 bases, with 8 bases of the junction left unmatched. The CDR3 reads CASSAQRERKDTQYF. Here the CDR3 DNA reads TGTGCCAGCAGCGCTCAGCGGGAGAGGAAAGATACGCAGTATTTT.

Note on this clone: The identical CDR3 is also encoded by other nucleotide sequences in the sample. The rearrangement uses TRBV5-1 and TRBJ2-7; 8 bases are a match to TRBD1. CDR1 and CDR2 from the germline V gene are SGHRS and YFSETQ. The CDR3 covers 18 residues. The V segment lost 2 bases and the J segment 0 bases; nucleotides outside the gene matches: 13. CDR3 in DNA: TGCGCCAGCAGCTTCGCAGGGGGCGACGCGAGGAGCTCCTACGAGCAGTACTTC. Its translation is CASSFAGGDARSSYEQYF.

The gene calls are TRBV2 and TRBJ2-1, with 9 positions matching TRBD2. The CDR3 consists of 16 residues. Unmatched junction bases numbered 15, after V lost 8 bases and J lost 7 bases. The V gene's germline CDR1 is SNHLY and CDR2 FYNNEI. The CDR3 region has the DNA TGTGCCAGCGGGATTAGGAGCACTAGCGGGTGGAATGAGCAGTTCTTC. Amino acid sequence: CASGIRSTSGWNEQFF.

The chain joins TRBV6-1 to TRBJ2-2; either TRBD1 or TRBD2 may fit D (5 bases each). There are 14 residues in the CDR3. The germline gives CDR1 MNHNS, CDR2 SASEGT. The V end lost 2 bases, the J end lost 7 bases, and 11 bases lay between the germline ends. This chain's CDR3 is CASSELGDGGELFF. CDR3 bases: TGTGCCAGCAGTGAATTGGGGGACGGCGGGGAGCTGTTTTTT.

The gene calls are TRBV4-1 and TRBJ2-2, with D perhaps assigned TRBD1 or TRBD2 (5 bases each). This CDR3 region has 18 residues. Trimming cost V 0 bases and J 2 bases, with 16 bases left between them. Germline V gene sequence: CDR1 MGHRA, CDR2 YSYEKL. In nucleotides, the CDR3 is TGCGCCAGCAGCCAAGATCGACGGCAGGGAGCAAACACCGGGGAGCTGTTTTTT. This sequence encodes CASSQDRRQGANTGELFF.

This chain joins TRBV11-2 and TRBJ2-5, with D possibly matching TRBD2 (6 bases). CDR3 size: 11 residues. Germline V gene data show CDR1 as SGHAT and CDR2 as FQNNGV. V was cut by 1 base and J by 13 bases, with 10 bases left in between. CDR3 coding DNA: TGTGCCAGCAGCTTAGTCAGGACTACGTACTTC. The encoded protein is CASSLVRTTYF.

The chain employs TRBV28 and TRBJ2-3; a possible D gene is TRBD2 (6 bases). This CDR3 contains 18 residues. The germline gives CDR1 MDHEN, CDR2 SYDVKM. Deletions cut 1 base from V and 0 bases from J, with 17 bases between. In DNA, the CDR3 is TGTGCCAGCAGTTTATTGGCCCCGCGGGACCTTAGCACAGATACGCAGTATTTT. Protein sequence: CASSLLAPRDLSTDTQYF.

This clone was picked up one time. This rearrangement joins TRBV27 to TRBJ2-1; 12 bases map to TRBD2. Germline V gene lookup returns CDR1 MNHEY and CDR2 SMNVEV (reference sequence). V gave up 3 bases and J gave up 8 bases; unmatched junction bases: 17. This CDR3 is built from 19 residues. The CDR3 is CASSFFHLLAGGRPDEQFF. DNA for the CDR3: TGTGCCAGCAGTTTCTTCCACCTACTAGCGGGAGGTCGGCCGGATGAGCAGTTCTTC.

The chain recombines TRBV5-6 with TRBJ2-3; 7 bases are shared with TRBD1. The V segment lost 4 bases and the J segment 2 bases; nucleotides outside the gene matches: 4. The CDR3 is made up of 14 amino acids. Germline lookup yields CDR1 SGHDT and CDR2 YYEEEE. The CDR3 nucleotides read TGTGCCAGCAGCCAGGGGGTAACCACAGATACGCAGTATTTT. This sequence encodes CASSQGVTTDTQYF. Full variable domain (remainder filled in from reference TRBV5-6 and TRBJ2-3): DAGVTQSPTHLIKTRGQQVTLRCSPKSGHDTVSWYQQALGQGPQFIFQYYEEEERQRGNFPDRFSGHQFPNYSSELNVNALLLGDSALYLCASSQGVTTDTQYFGPGTRLTVL.

This rearrangement joins TRBV5-4 to TRBJ2-3; 7 bases line up with TRBD2. Unmatched junction bases numbered 8, after V lost 4 bases and J lost 0 bases. The CDR3 extends over 16 amino acids. Germline V gene data show CDR1 as SGHNT and CDR2 as YYREEE (reference sequence). CDR3 bases: TGTGCCAGCAGCGGACGGGACTACCCTAGCACAGATACGCAGTATTTT. Translation: CASSGRDYPSTDTQYF.

The chain carries TRBV7-9 and TRBJ1-5; TRBD1 matches 9 bases. Germline V gives CDR1 SEHNR, CDR2 FQNEAQ (reference sequence). The CDR3 sequence is 15 residues long. After removal of 1 base from V and 6 bases from J, the junction contained 4 bases not matched to a gene. CDR3 nucleotides: TGTGCCAGCAGCTTAGGACAGGGGGAGAGTCAGCCCCAGCATTTT. This translates into CASSLGQGESQPQHF.

This chain joins TRBV7-2 and TRBJ1-2; TRBD1 aligns across 10 bases. This CDR3 is built from 18 residues. Germline CDR1 is SGHTA and CDR2 is FQGNSA. Trimming removed 2 bases from V and 5 bases from J; junction bases left unmatched: 14. The CDR3 is CASSLLKDRGEPGYGYTF. The CDR3 DNA is TGTGCCAGCAGCTTATTAAAGGACAGGGGGGAACCCGGATATGGCTACACCTTC. Variable domain in full (rest from reference TRBV7-2 and TRBJ1-2): GAGVSQSPSNKVTEKGKDVELRCDPISGHTALYWYRQSLGQGLEFLIYFQGNSAPDKSGLPSDRFSAERTGGSVSTLTIQRTQQEDSAVYLCASSLLKDRGEPGYGYTFGSGTRLTVV.

The rearrangement links TRBV27 to TRBJ2-2, with TRBD1 matching over 7 bases. Trimming cost V 5 bases and J 6 bases; bases outside gene matches: 6. Germline CDR1 and CDR2: MNHEY and SMNVEV (reference sequence). The CDR3 length is 14 residues. The CDR3 bases are TGTGCCAGCAGTGGACAGGACCCCGCCGGGGAGCTGTTTTTT. Translated: CASSGQDPAGELFF.

The chain's CDR3 is CASSLPSERGRETQYF. CDR3 in DNA: TGCGCCAGCAGCTTACCCTCGGAGCGGGGGAGGGAGACCCAGTACTTC. The chain couples TRBV5-1 to TRBJ2-5, with 8 positions matching TRBD2. The CDR3 is 16 amino acids. V lost 2 bases, J lost 5 bases, and 11 bases stayed unmatched. Germline V gene lookup returns CDR1 SGHRS and CDR2 YFSETQ.

V is TRBV5-4 and J is TRBJ2-7; 9 bases align to TRBD2. This CDR3 region has 17 residues. CDR1 and CDR2 from the germline V gene are SGHNT and YYREEE (reference sequence). V lost 4 bases to trimming and J lost 3 bases; unmatched junction nucleotides: 14. The CDR3 DNA reads TGTGCCAGCAGCCTGACAGCGGGAGGAGCGATGTTCTACGAGCAGTACTTC. It yields the protein CASSLTAGGAMFYEQYF.

Only one count was recorded for this clone. The chain couples TRBV28 to TRBJ2-5, with D perhaps TRBD2 (5 bases). This CDR3 has 13 amino acids. CDR1 is MDHEN, CDR2 SYDVKM, per germline. With 5 bases removed from V and 5 bases from J, the gap between germline ends came to 12 bases. In nucleotides, the CDR3 is TGTGCCAGCAGTCCAGGAGGTGTTGAGACCCAGTACTTC. Residues: CASSPGGVETQYF.

The genes are TRBV7-9 and TRBJ2-1, with D uncertain. Per germline, CDR1 SEHNR and CDR2 FQNEAQ (reference sequence). The CDR3 sequence is 15 residues long. Trimming cost V 5 bases and J 1 base, with 12 bases left between them. CDR3 residues: CASSTPPGSYNEQFF. As DNA, the CDR3 is TGTGCCAGCAGCACCCCGCCGGGTTCCTACAATGAGCAGTTCTTC.

The V gene is TRBV4-1, the J gene TRBJ2-1; D may be TRBD2 (7 bases). CDR1 is MGHRA, CDR2 YSYEKL, per germline. The V end was cut by 0 bases, the J end by 4 bases, with 13 bases between. The CDR3 runs to 16 residues. The CDR3 sequence is CASSQDGGGLYNEQFF. The CDR3 region has the DNA TGCGCCAGCAGCCAAGATGGCGGGGGCTTATACAATGAGCAGTTCTTC.

V usage is TRBV6-5 and J usage is TRBJ2-1; D is uncertain. The germline CDR1 and CDR2 sequences are MNHEY and SVGAGI. This CDR3 has 16 amino acids. V lost 0 bases to trimming and J lost 1 base, with 10 bases between them. The CDR3 sequence is CASSYSRLGSYNEQFF. The CDR3 coding sequence is TGTGCCAGCAGTTACTCCCGGCTGGGTTCCTACAATGAGCAGTTCTTC.

This chain uses TRBV5-6 with TRBJ1-5; 7 bases match TRBD1. The germline CDR1 and CDR2 sequences are SGHDT and YYEEEE. The junction had 7 bases not matched to a gene; V was cut back by 3 bases and J by 4 bases. The CDR3 has 15 amino acids. The chain's CDR3 is CASSSVGDSNQPQHF. The DNA for the CDR3 is TGTGCCAGCAGCTCGGTGGGGGACAGTAATCAGCCCCAGCATTTT.

The gene calls are TRBV1 and TRBJ2-7; the table's D call TRBD2 went unverified against the DNA. TRBV1 is flagged as a pseudogene. This CDR3 has 18 amino acids. This chain's CDR3 is CTSSQERIDLAGGYEQYF. The DNA for the CDR3 is TGCACCAGCAGCCAAGAAAGAATCGATCTAGCAGGAGGCTACGAGCAGTACTTC.

The V call is TRBV4-3, the J call TRBJ2-1; D is unclear. Germline loops: CDR1 LGHNA, CDR2 YSLEER. This CDR3 comprises 15 residues. V gave up 0 bases and J gave up 5 bases, with 11 bases separating them. The CDR3 region has the DNA TGCGCCAGCAGCCAAGATTCCCCCTACGACAATGAGCAGTTCTTC. The encoded protein is CASSQDSPYDNEQFF.

The chain links TRBV5-1 to TRBJ2-6, with 7 positions matching TRBD1. Unmatched junction bases numbered 8, after V lost 5 bases and J lost 0 bases. This CDR3 comprises 17 residues. The germline gives CDR1 SGHRS, CDR2 YFSETQ. CDR3 loop: CASRATGKHSGANVLTF. In nucleotides, the CDR3 is TGCGCCAGCAGGGCGACAGGGAAACACTCTGGGGCCAACGTCCTGACTTTC.

This clone has more than one count but fewer than ten. The rearrangement links TRBV28 to TRBJ1-2; 12 nucleotides line up with TRBD1. Germline V gene sequence: CDR1 MDHEN, CDR2 SYDVKM. The CDR3 consists of 15 residues. With 5 bases clipped from V and 8 bases from J, the junction kept 9 bases outside the gene matches. The CDR3: CASSPTRDRGRGYTF. Here the CDR3 DNA reads TGTGCCAGCAGTCCCACTCGGGACAGGGGGCGAGGCTACACCTTC.

The rearrangement uses TRBV12-2 and TRBJ2-3; the D call TRBD2 from the table was never checked on the DNA. TRBV12-2 is tagged as a pseudogene. This CDR3 is 16 amino acids long. CDR3 DNA sequence: TGTGCAAGTCGCCTAGTAGCGGGTTTACCCACGGATACGCAGTATTTT. It codes for CASRLVAGLPTDTQYF.